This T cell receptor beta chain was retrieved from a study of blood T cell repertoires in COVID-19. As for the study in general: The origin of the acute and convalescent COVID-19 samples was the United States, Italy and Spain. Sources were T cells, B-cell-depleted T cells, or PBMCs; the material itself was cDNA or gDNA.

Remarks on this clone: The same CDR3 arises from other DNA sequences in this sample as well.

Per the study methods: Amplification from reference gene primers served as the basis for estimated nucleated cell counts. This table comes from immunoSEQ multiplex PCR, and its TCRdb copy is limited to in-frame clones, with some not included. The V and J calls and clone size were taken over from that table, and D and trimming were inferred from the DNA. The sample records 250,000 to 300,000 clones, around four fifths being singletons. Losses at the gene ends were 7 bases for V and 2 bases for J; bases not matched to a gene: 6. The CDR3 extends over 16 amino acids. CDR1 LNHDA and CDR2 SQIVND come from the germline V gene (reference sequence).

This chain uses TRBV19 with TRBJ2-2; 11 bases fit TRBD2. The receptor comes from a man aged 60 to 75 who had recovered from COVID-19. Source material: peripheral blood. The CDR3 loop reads CASKTGTSGNTGELFF. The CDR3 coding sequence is TGTGCCAGTAAAACGGGGACTAGCGGAAACACCGGGGAGCTGTTTTTT.